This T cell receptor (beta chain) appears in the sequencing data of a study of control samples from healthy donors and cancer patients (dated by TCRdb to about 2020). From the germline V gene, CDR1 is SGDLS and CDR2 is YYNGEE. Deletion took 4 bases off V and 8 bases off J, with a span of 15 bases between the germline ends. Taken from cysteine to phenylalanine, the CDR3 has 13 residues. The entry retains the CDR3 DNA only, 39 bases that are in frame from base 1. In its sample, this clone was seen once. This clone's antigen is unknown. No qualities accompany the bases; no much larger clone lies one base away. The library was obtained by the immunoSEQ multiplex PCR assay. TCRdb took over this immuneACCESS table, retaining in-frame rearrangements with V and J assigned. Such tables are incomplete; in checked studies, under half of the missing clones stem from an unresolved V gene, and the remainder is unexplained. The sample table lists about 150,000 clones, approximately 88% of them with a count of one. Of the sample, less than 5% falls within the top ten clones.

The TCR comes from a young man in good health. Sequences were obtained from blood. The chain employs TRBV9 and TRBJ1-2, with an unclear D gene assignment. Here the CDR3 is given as CASSPGPLEGYTF. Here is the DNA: TGTGCCAGCAGCCCGGGTCCATTAGAGGGCTACACCTTC. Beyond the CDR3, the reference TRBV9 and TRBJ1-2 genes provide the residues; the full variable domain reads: DSGVTQTPKHLITATGQRVTLRCSPRSGDLSVYWYQQSLDQGLQFLIQYYNGEERAKGNILERFSAQQFPDLHSELNLSSLELGDSALYFCASSPGPLEGYTFGSGTRLTVV.